This T cell receptor beta chain was obtained from a study of blood T cells in healthy people across ages. Study conclusions and caveats: The unknown donor CMV status may have confounded expanded clonotype changes.

Primed by a sample-barcoded 5' primer and a J-beta primer mix, a second PCR proceeded for 7 to 11 cycles. TCRdb re-called the 5' RACE reads with MiXCR, one entry per CDR3 protein. The sample contains roughly 700,000 distinct CDR3 sequences, around half of which appear only once. This clonotype occurred once. Its antigen is as yet unknown. Sample: blood. The TCR was taken from a woman aged 55-75 years in good health.

The CDR3 reads CASSSRQGEAFF. CDR3 DNA sequence: TGTGCCAGTAGTTCTCGACAGGGCGAAGCTTTCTTT. The V call is TRBV19, the J call TRBJ1-1, with TRBD1 identical over 7 bases. The germline V gene has CDR1 LNHDA and CDR2 SQIVND (reference sequence). The trim removed 5 bases at V and 8 bases at J, leaving 5 bases unmatched. This CDR3 spans 12 amino acids. The full variable domain, rest sourced from reference TRBV19 and TRBJ1-1, is DGGITQSPKYLFRKEGQNVTLSCEQNLNHDAMYWYRQDPGQGLRLIYYSQIVNDFQKGDIAEGYSVSREKKESFPLTVTSAQKNPTAFYLCASSSRQGEAFFGQGTRLTVV.